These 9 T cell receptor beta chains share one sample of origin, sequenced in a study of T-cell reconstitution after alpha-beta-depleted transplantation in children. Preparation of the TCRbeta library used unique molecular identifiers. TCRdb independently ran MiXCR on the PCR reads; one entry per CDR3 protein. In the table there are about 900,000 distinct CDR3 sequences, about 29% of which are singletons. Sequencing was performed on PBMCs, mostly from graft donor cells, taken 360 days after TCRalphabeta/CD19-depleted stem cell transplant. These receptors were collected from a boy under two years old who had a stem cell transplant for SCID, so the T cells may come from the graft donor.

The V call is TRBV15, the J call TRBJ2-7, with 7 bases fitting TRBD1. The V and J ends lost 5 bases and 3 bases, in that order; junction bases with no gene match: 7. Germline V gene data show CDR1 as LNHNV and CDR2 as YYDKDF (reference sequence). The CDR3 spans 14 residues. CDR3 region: CATSADRAGYEQYF. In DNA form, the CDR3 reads TGTGCCACCAGCGCCGACAGGGCTGGCTACGAGCAGTACTTC. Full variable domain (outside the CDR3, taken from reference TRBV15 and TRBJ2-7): DAMVIQNPRYQVTQFGKPVTLSCSQTLNHNVMYWYQQKSSQAPKLLFHYYDKDFNNEADTPDNFQSRRPNTSFCFLDIRSPGLGDTAMYLCATSADRAGYEQYFGPGTRLTVT.

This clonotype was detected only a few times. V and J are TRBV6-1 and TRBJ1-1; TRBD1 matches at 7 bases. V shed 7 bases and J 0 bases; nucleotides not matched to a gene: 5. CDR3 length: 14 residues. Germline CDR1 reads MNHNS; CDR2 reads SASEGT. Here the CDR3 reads CASTPTGMNTEAFF. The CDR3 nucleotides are TGTGCCAGCACCCCGACAGGGATGAACACTGAAGCTTTCTTT.

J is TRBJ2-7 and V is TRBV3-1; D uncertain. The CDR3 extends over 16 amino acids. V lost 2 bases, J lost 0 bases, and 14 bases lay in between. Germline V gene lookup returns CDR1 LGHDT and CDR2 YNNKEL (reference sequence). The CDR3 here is CASSQFGTSLSYEQYF. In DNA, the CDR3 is TGTGCCAGCAGCCAATTCGGAACAAGCCTCTCCTACGAGCAGTACTTC.

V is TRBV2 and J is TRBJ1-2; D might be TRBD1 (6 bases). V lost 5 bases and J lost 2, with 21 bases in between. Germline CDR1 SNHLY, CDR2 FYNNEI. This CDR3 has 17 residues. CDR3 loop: CASSPPRTGLRNYGYTF. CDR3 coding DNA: TGTGCCAGCAGTCCCCCGCGCACAGGGCTTAGGAACTATGGCTACACCTTC.

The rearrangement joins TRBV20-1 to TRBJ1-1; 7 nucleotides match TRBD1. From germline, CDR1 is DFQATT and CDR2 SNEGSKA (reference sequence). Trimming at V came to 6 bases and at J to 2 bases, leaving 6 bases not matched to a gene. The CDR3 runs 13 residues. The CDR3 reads CSATTGFNTEAFF. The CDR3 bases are TGCAGTGCGACGACAGGGTTTAACACTGAAGCTTTCTTT.

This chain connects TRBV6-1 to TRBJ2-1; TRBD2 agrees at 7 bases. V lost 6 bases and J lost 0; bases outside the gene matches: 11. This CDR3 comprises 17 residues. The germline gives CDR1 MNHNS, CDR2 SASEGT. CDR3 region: CASSRFGGGSSYNEQFF. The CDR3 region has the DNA TGTGCCAGCAGCCGGTTTGGGGGGGGAAGCTCCTACAATGAGCAGTTCTTC.

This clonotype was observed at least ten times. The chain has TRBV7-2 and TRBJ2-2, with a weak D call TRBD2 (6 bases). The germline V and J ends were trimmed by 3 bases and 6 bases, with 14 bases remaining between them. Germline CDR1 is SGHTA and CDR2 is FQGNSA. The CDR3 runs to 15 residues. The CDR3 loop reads CASSLTSLSPGELFF. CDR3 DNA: TGTGCCAGCAGCTTGACTAGTCTTTCACCCGGGGAGCTGTTTTTT.

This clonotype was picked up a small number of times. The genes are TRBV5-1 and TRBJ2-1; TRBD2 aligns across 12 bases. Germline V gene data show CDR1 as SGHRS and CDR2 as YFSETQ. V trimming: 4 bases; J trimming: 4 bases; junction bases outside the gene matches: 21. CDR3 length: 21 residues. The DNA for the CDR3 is TGCGCCAGCAGCCAGTACGAGAATCAAGCCCTAGCGGGGGGGACGTACAATGAGCAGTTCTTC. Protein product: CASSQYENQALAGGTYNEQFF.

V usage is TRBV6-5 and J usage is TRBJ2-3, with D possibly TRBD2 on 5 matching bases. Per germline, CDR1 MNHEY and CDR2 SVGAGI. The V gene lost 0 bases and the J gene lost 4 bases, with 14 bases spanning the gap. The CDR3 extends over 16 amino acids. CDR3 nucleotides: TGTGCCAGCAGTTACTCGTTCCGGGATGGGTCAGATACGCAGTATTTT. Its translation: CASSYSFRDGSDTQYF.